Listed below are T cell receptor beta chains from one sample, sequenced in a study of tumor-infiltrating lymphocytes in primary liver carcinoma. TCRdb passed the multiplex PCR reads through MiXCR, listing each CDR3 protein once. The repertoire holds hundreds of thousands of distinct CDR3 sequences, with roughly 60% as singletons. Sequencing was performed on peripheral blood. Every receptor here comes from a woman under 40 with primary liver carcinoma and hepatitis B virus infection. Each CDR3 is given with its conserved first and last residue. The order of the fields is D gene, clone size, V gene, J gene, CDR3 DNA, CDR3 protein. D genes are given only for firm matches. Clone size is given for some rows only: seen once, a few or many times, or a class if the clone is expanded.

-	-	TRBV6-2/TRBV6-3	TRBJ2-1	TGTGTCAGCAGTATGAAGAATGAGCGGTTCTTC	CVSSMKNERFF
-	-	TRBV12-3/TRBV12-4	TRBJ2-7	TGTGCCAGCAGTTTGCGAGTAGCGTACTACGAGCAGTACTTC	CASSLRVAYYEQYF
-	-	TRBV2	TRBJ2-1	TGTGTCAGCAGTGACGACTATATTCATGAGCAGTTCTTC	CVSSDDYIHEQFF
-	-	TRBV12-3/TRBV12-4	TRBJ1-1	TGTGCCAGCAGTTTGAACGGGAACACTGAAGCTTTCTTT	CASSLNGNTEAFF
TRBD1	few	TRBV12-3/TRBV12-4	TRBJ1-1	TGTGCCAGCAGGGGACAGCCTGGGACTGAAGCTTTCTTT	CASRGQPGTEAFF
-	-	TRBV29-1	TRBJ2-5	TGCAGCGTTGTTGAGGGAGTAGAGACCCAGTACTTC	CSVVEGVETQYF
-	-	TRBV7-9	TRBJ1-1	TGTGCCAGCAGCTTGGGCCAGGGGATAATGGAAGCTTTCTTT	CASSLGQGIMEAFF
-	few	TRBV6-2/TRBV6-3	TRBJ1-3	TGTGCCAGCACCAGAGGGACGGGATCTGGAAACACCATATATTTT	CASTRGTGSGNTIYF
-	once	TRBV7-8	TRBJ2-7	TGTGCCAGCACCCCTCAAGCGAAGGGCTACGAGCAGTACTTC	CASTPQAKGYEQYF
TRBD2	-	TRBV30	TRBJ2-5	TGTGCCTGGAGTGCAACGACTAGCGGGAGTAGGGAGACCCAGTACTTC	CAWSATTSGSRETQYF
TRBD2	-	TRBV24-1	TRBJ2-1	TGTGCCACCAGTGCTAATCGGGAGGGTAGTTATGTTGAGCAGTTCTTC	CATSANREGSYVEQFF
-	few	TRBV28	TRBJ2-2	TGTGCCAGCAGCCGGGCCTTGCGGGCCGGGGAGCTGTTTTTT	CASSRALRAGELFF
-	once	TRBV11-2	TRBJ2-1	TGTGCCAGTAGCAGTAGCGGAAACCGGAACGATGAGGAGTTCTTC	CASSSSGNRNDEEFF
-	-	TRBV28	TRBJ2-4	TGTGCCAGCAGTTTAAGACAGGACAACATTCAGTACTTC	CASSLRQDNIQYF
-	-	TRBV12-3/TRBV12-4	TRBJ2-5	TGTGCCAGCAGAAACAGGGAACGAGAGACCCAGTACTTC	CASRNRERETQYF
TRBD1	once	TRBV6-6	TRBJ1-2	TGTGCCAGCCGACCGGGGGGGACAGAACGCTACACCTTC	CASRPGGTERYTF
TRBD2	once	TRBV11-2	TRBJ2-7	TGTGCCAGCAACTTAGTCGAGCGGGAGAAGTACGAGCAGTACTTC	CASNLVEREKYEQYF
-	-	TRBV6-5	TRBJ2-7	TGTGCCAGCAGCTGCAAGGACAGCAGCTCCTACGAGGAGTACTTC	CASSCKDSSSYEEYF
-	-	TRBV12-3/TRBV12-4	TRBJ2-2	TGTGCCAGCAGTCCCCGTTTTGGGACCGGGGAGCTGTTATTT	CASSPRFGTGELLF
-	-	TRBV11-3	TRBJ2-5	TGTGTCAGCAGCTCCTCGACAGGGTGGGAGGCCCAGTACTTC	CVSSSSTGWEAQYF
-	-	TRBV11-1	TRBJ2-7	TGTGCCAGCAGCTTAGACAGGTGGAACGAGCAGTACTTT	CASSLDRWNEQYF
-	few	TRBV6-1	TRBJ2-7	TGTGCCGGTGGGACGGGCTACGAGCAGTACTTC	CAGGTGYEQYF
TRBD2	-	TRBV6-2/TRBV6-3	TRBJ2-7	TGTGCCAGCAAGGGTGTTAGCGGGAGTCACCACGAGCAGTACTTC	CASKGVSGSHHEQYF
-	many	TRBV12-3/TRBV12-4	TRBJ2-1	TGTGCCAGCACCGAGACCGTCTACAATGAGCAGTTCTTC	CASTETVYNEQFF
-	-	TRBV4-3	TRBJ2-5	TGCGCCAGCAGCCAATTTCGGGTTTTCGAGACCCAGTACTTC	CASSQFRVFETQYF
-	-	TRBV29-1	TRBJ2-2	TGCAGCGTTGAGACCCCCTGGACCGGGGAGCTGCTTTTT	CSVETPWTGELLF
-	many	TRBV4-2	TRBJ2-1	TGTGCCAGCAGCCATCAGTGGGCAAATGAGCAGTTCTTC	CASSHQWANEQFF
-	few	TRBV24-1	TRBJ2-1	TGTGCCACCAGTGATTTGCGCGAGTACAATGAGCAGTTCTTC	CATSDLREYNEQFF
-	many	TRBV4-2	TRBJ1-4	TGTGCCAGCAGCCAAGAGGTCGGGGAGGCTAATGAAAAACTGTTTTTT	CASSQEVGEANEKLFF
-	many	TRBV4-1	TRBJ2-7	TGCGCCAGCAGCCAAGAAATTGGTTACGAGCAGTACTTC	CASSQEIGYEQYF
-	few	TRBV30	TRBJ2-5	TGTGCCTGGAGTGTACGGGATCGGCAGTACTTC	CAWSVRDRQYF
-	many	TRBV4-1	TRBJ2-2	TGTGCCAGCAGCCAGGGACAGAACACCGGGGAGCTGTTTTTT	CASSQGQNTGELFF
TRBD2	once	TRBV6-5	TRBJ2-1	TGTGCCAGCAGTTACTCGGAGGGGACTAGCAATGAGCAGCTCTTC	CASSYSEGTSNEQLF
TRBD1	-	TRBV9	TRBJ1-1	TGTGCCAGCAGCGAAGGTCAAGGAGGGGGCCAAACTGAAGCTTTCTTT	CASSEGQGGGQTEAFF
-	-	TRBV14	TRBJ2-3	TGTGCCAGCAGCGTAAAGAGGGATACGCAGTATTTT	CASSVKRDTQYF
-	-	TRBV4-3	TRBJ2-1	TGCGCCAGCAGCCAAGGAGATGGGCTCCGAGGGAATGAGCAGTTCTTC	CASSQGDGLRGNEQFF
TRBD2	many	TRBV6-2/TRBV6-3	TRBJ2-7	TGTGCCAGCAGTAAAGGACTAGCGGGTACCTACGAGCAGTACTTC	CASSKGLAGTYEQYF
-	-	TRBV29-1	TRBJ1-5	TGCAGCGTTGATGGGGGGCGCGGACAGCCCCAGCATTTT	CSVDGGRGQPQHF
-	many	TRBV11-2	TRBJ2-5	TGTGCCAGCAGCGGGAATACCGGGAGAGGAGAGACCCAGTACTTC	CASSGNTGRGETQYF
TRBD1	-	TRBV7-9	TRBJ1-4	TGTGCCAGCAGCTTATTTACCGGGACAGTAAGAGAAAAACTGTTTTTT	CASSLFTGTVREKLFF
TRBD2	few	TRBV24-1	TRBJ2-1	TGTGCCACCAGTGGGGGTGGAACGGGAGGGCCAACTGAGCAGTTCTTC	CATSGGGTGGPTEQFF
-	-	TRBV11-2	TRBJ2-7	TGTGCCAGCAGCTTAGTGGACGGTAAATACGAGCAGTACTTC	CASSLVDGKYEQYF